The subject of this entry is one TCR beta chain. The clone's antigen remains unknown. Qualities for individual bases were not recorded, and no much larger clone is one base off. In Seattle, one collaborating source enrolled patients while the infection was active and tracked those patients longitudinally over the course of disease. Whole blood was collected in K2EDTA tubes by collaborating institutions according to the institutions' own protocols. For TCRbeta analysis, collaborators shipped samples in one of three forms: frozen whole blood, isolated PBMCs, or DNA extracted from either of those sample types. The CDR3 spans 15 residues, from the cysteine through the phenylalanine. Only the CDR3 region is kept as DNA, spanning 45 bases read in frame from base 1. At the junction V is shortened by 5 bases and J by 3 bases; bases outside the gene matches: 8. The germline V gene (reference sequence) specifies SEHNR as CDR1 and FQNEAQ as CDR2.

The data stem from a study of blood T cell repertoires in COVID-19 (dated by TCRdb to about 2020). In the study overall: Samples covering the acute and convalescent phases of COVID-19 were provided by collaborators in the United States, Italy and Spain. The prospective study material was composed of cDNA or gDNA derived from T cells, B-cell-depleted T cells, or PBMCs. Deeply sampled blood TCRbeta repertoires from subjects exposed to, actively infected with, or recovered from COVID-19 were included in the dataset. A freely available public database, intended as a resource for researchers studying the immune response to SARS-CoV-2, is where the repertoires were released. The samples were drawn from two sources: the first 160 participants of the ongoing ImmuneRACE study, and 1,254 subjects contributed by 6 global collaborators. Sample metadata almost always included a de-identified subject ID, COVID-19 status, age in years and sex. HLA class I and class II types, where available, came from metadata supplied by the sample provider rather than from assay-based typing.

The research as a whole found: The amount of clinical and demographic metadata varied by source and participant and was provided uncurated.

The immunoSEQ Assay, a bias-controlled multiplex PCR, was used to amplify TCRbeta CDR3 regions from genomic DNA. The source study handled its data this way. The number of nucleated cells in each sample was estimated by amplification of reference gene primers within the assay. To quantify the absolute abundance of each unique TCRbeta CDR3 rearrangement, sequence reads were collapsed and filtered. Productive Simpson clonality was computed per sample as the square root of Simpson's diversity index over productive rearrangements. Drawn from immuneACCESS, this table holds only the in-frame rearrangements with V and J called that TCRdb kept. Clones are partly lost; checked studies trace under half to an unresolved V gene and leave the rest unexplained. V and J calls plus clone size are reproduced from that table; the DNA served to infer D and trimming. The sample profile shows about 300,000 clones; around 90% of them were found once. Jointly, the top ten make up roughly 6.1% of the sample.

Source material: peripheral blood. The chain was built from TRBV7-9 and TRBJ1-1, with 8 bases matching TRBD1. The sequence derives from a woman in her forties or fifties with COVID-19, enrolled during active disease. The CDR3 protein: CASSPQGAVDTEAFF. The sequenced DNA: TGTGCCAGCAGCCCCCAGGGGGCGGTCGACACTGAAGCTTTCTTT.